This T cell receptor (beta chain) was recorded in a study of CXCR3-negative and CXCR3-positive naive CD8 T cells. Via 5' RACE with UMI labels, TRB cDNA libraries were prepared. No DNA is given; TCRdb re-called the 5' RACE reads and lists each CDR3 protein once. The table for this sample gives around 60,000 distinct CDR3 sequences. General study points: CXCR3 expression dropped partially after cryopreservation, and most assays relied on fresh PBMCs. When CXCR3-positive naive cells were set against CXCR3-negative naive cells, the former had more hydrophobic TRB CDR3s. Relative to memory CD8+ cells, whose diversity was much lower, both naive subsets had comparably high diversity. No difference in surface CD5 was seen between naive subsets, and TCR strength was inferred from TRB CDR3 properties. TRBV-TRBJ usage matched between naive CXCR3-negative and CXCR3-positive cells but not between memory cells.

A note on this clonotype: Its antigen remains unidentified.

CDR1 DFQATT and CDR2 SNEGSKA come from the germline V gene (reference sequence). The CDR3 spans 13 residues. This chain uses TRBV20-1 with TRBJ1-1. The receptor comes from a human donor in good health. Some clones in this sample may be carry-over from other donors' samples. Source material: naive CXCR3+ CD8+ T cells from blood. The subset here: CD45RO-CCR7+CD27+CD95- naive CD8+ T cells expressing CXCR3 (TNR3+). CDR3: CSASWLKNTEALF.